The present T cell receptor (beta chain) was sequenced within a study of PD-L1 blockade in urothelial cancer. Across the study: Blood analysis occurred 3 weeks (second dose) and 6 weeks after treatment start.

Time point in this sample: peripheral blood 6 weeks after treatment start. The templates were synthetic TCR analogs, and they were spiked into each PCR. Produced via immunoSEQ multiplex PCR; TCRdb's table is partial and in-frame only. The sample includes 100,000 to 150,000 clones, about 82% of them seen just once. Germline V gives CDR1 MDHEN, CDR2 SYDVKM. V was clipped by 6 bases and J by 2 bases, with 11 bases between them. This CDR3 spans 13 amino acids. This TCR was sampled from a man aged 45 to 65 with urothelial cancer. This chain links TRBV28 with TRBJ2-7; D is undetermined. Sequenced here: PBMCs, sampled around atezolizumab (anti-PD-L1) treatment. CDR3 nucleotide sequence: TGTGCCAGCAGGCCGGATCTAGCCTACGAGCAGTACTTC. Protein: CASRPDLAYEQYF.